This TCR beta chain comes out of a study of human T cells and chemical hapten exposure. TCRdb reprocessed the RACE reads with MiXCR, giving one entry per CDR3 protein. The sample lists about 96,000 distinct CDR3 sequences, about 9.3% seen once, with just over 2% in the top ten. The CDR3 spans 13 residues. V lost 4 bases and J 7 bases, leaving 11 bases between the germline ends. The germline V gene has CDR1 MDHEN and CDR2 SYDVKM. The time point denotes: patch test 2, 6 weeks after DPC sensitization. Treatment specified: therapeutic diphenylcyclopropenone sensitization with weekly scalp DPC. The V call is TRBV28, the J call TRBJ1-5; D uncertain. The sequencing used whole blood, collected in connection with sensitization to the hapten diphenylcyclopropenone (DPC). The receptor was derived from a middle-aged woman with alopecia areata. Some clones in this sample may be carry-over from other donors' samples. CDR3: CASSSIPGQPQHF. Here the CDR3 DNA reads TGTGCCAGCAGTTCAATACCGGGACAGCCCCAGCATTTT.